These T cell receptor beta chains were read from a single sample in a study of high-grade serous ovarian cancer treatment subgroups. Only in-frame clones appear in the TCRdb table, and some are missing; sequencing was by immunoSEQ multiplex PCR. The table lists about 4,900 clones, about 70% of them singletons, with approximately 16% in the top ten. Sequencing input: tumor tissue. These receptors were obtained from a human donor with high-grade serous ovarian cancer. The CDR3 runs from the conserved cysteine through the conserved F or W. The order of the fields is D gene, V gene, clone size, J gene, CDR3 DNA, CDR3 protein. A D gene is named only where the DNA matches it firmly. Clone size is not always given. Where it is, it says once, few, many or a class for expanded clones.

D: .
V: TRBV19
size: .
J: TRBJ1-1
DNA: TGTGCCAGTAGTATGACCCTCGGCCGGGGCTATACTGAAGCTTTCTTT
CDR3: CASSMTLGRGYTEAFF

D: TRBD2
V: TRBV5-5
size: few
J: TRBJ2-1
DNA: TGTGCCAGCAGCTTGGTTAGCGGGGGGGCAAATGAGCAGTTCTTC
CDR3: CASSLVSGGANEQFF

D: .
V: TRBV4-3
size: .
J: TRBJ2-1
DNA: TGCGCCAGCAGCCAAGATTTGAGGGGGGGCCGCAATGAGCAGTTCTTC
CDR3: CASSQDLRGGRNEQFF

D: .
V: TRBV30
size: large
J: TRBJ2-7
DNA: TGTGCCTGGGGATTCAGGGGCGCCATAAGAAGCGAGCAGTACTTC
CDR3: CAWGFRGAIRSEQYF

D: TRBD2
V: TRBV27
size: .
J: TRBJ2-1
DNA: TGTGCCAGCAGTCGTTACGGGGCGGGGGGTCAATCGGGGTTCTTC
CDR3: CASSRYGAGGQSGFF

D: .
V: TRBV5-1
size: .
J: TRBJ2-2
DNA: TGCGCCAGCAGCTTGGTGCCCGGGGAGCTGTTTTTT
CDR3: CASSLVPGELFF

D: .
V: TRBV27
size: .
J: TRBJ1-1
DNA: TGTGCCAGCAGTTTATACGGGGTGAACACTGAAGCTTTCTTT
CDR3: CASSLYGVNTEAFF

D: .
V: TRBV2
size: .
J: TRBJ1-3
DNA: TGTGCCAGCAGTTCCGACACTTCTGGAAACACCATATATTTT
CDR3: CASSSDTSGNTIYF

D: .
V: TRBV5-1
size: .
J: TRBJ1-1
DNA: TGCGCCAGCCCGACCGTTCAGAACACTGAAGCTTTCTTT
CDR3: CASPTVQNTEAFF

D: .
V: TRBV5-4
size: .
J: TRBJ1-6
DNA: TGTGCCAGCAGCAGGGACGGGTCGAATTCACCCCTCCACTTT
CDR3: CASSRDGSNSPLHF

D: TRBD1
V: TRBV4-3
size: .
J: TRBJ1-2
DNA: TGCGCCAGCAGCCATCGACAGGGGGACTATGGCTACACCTTC
CDR3: CASSHRQGDYGYTF

D: .
V: TRBV14
size: .
J: TRBJ1-6
DNA: TGTGCCAGCAGCCAAGAGATGCGGGGAATTTCACCCCTCCACTTT
CDR3: CASSQEMRGISPLHF

D: TRBD2
V: TRBV7-2
size: .
J: TRBJ2-1
DNA: TGTGCCAGCAGCTTAGAGTCTAGCGGGGGGCTCGAGCAGTTCTTC
CDR3: CASSLESSGGLEQFF

D: .
V: TRBV19
size: .
J: TRBJ1-1
DNA: TGTGCCAGTAGTATAGGCAAAGGAGGGAGGAACACTGAAGCTTTCTTT
CDR3: CASSIGKGGRNTEAFF

D: TRBD1
V: TRBV19
size: few
J: TRBJ1-2
DNA: TGTGCCAGTAGTATAGATCGGACAGGGGCATATGGCTACACCTTC
CDR3: CASSIDRTGAYGYTF

D: TRBD1
V: TRBV6-1
size: few
J: TRBJ1-4
DNA: TGTGCCAGCAGTGACATTGGACAGGGGTTTGAAAAACTGTTTTTT
CDR3: CASSDIGQGFEKLFF

D: .
V: TRBV13
size: .
J: TRBJ1-2
DNA: TGTGCCAGCAGCTCGGAAGTGGGAGATGGCTACACCTTC
CDR3: CASSSEVGDGYTF

D: .
V: TRBV6-6
size: .
J: TRBJ1-2
DNA: TGTGCCAGCAGTCGAGGGACGGTAGCTAACTATGGCTACACCTTC
CDR3: CASSRGTVANYGYTF

D: .
V: TRBV7-2
size: few
J: TRBJ1-1
DNA: TGTGCCAGCAGCTTAGGTCCACCCCCGGGAGTGAACACTGAAGCTTTCTTT
CDR3: CASSLGPPPGVNTEAFF

D: .
V: TRBV7-8
size: few
J: TRBJ2-5
DNA: TGTGCCAGCAGCCCGGGGGTTGGGCCCGGAGAGACCCAGTACTTC
CDR3: CASSPGVGPGETQYF

D: .
V: TRBV5-5
size: .
J: TRBJ2-1
DNA: TGTGCCAGCAGCTTAACAGGGAATGAGCAGTTCTTC
CDR3: CASSLTGNEQFF

D: TRBD2
V: TRBV14
size: .
J: TRBJ2-3
DNA: TGTGCCAGCAGCCGATGGACTAGCGGGGGGGCCCGCACAGATACGCAGTATTTT
CDR3: CASSRWTSGGARTDTQYF

D: .
V: TRBV7-2
size: .
J: TRBJ1-2
DNA: TGTGCCAGCAGCTTAGCGGCGGCAGCGGTATACACCTTC
CDR3: CASSLAAAAVYTF

D: TRBD2
V: TRBV7-2
size: .
J: TRBJ2-3
DNA: TGTGCCAGCAGCCAACTAGCGGGGGGACGCACAGATACGCAGTATTTT
CDR3: CASSQLAGGRTDTQYF

D: .
V: TRBV19
size: .
J: TRBJ2-1
DNA: TGTGCCAGTAGTATAGGCCCCCTGGAAGGAAATGAGCAGTTCTTC
CDR3: CASSIGPLEGNEQFF

D: .
V: TRBV9
size: .
J: TRBJ1-4
DNA: TGTGCCAGCAGCTATAACCCGACAGAAAGCACAACTAATGAAAAACTGTTTTTT
CDR3: CASSYNPTESTTNEKLFF

D: TRBD1
V: TRBV6-6
size: once
J: TRBJ1-1
DNA: TGTGCCAGCAGCCCCGGGGGACAGAAAGCTTTCTTT
CDR3: CASSPGGQKAFF

D: .
V: TRBV19
size: .
J: TRBJ2-7
DNA: TGTGCCAGTACTCGTTTTGAGGGCGGAGTCTACGAGCAGTACTTC
CDR3: CASTRFEGGVYEQYF

D: .
V: TRBV28
size: .
J: TRBJ1-2
DNA: TGTGCCAGCAGTTTAGAATCCGGGCGTATCGCCTTC
CDR3: CASSLESGRIAF

D: .
V: TRBV14
size: .
J: TRBJ1-1
DNA: TGTGCCAGCAGCACGATGACTCTCACTGAAGCTTTCTTT
CDR3: CASSTMTLTEAFF

D: .
V: TRBV19
size: once
J: TRBJ2-7
DNA: TGTGCCAGTAGTCCCCGTAGGGACCCCTACGAGCAGTACTTC
CDR3: CASSPRRDPYEQYF

D: TRBD1
V: TRBV6-5
size: .
J: TRBJ1-2
DNA: TGTGCCAGCAGTTACCTGCGGACAGGAGGAGGTGGCTACACCTTC
CDR3: CASSYLRTGGGGYTF

D: TRBD1
V: TRBV6-5
size: .
J: TRBJ1-1
DNA: TGTGCCAGCAGTACCTGGGACAGCCTGAACACTGAAGCTTTCTTT
CDR3: CASSTWDSLNTEAFF

D: .
V: TRBV5-4
size: .
J: TRBJ2-6
DNA: TGTGCCAGCAGCGTAAAGAGCTCTGGGGCCAACGTCCTGACTTTC
CDR3: CASSVKSSGANVLTF

D: .
V: TRBV27
size: .
J: TRBJ1-2
DNA: TGTGCCAGCAGTTTTAGTATGTCAACAGGTGGCTACACCTTC
CDR3: CASSFSMSTGGYTF

D: TRBD2
V: TRBV6-1
size: .
J: TRBJ2-1
DNA: TGTGCCAGCAGTGGGAGTTTTGCGGGGGGGTACAATGAGCAGTTCTTC
CDR3: CASSGSFAGGYNEQFF

D: TRBD1
V: TRBV6-6
size: .
J: TRBJ2-2
DNA: TGTGCCAGCACCGCGGGACAGGGGCACAGCGGGGAGCTGTTTTTT
CDR3: CASTAGQGHSGELFF

D: .
V: TRBV10-2
size: few
J: TRBJ2-7
DNA: TGCGCCAGCAGGGCGCGAGTCCCTCCCTACGAGCAGTACTTC
CDR3: CASRARVPPYEQYF

D: .
V: TRBV5-5
size: .
J: TRBJ2-6
DNA: TGTGCCAGCAGCAGGGGAGGACCTGGGGCCAACGTCCTGACTTTC
CDR3: CASSRGGPGANVLTF

D: TRBD2
V: TRBV9
size: .
J: TRBJ2-3
DNA: TGTGCCAGCAGCGGGGGACTAGCAGATACGCAGTATTTT
CDR3: CASSGGLADTQYF

D: .
V: TRBV11-3
size: .
J: TRBJ1-4
DNA: TGTGCCAGCAGCTTAGAGCCAGGATGGGGTTTTAATGAAAAACTGTTTTTT
CDR3: CASSLEPGWGFNEKLFF

D: .
V: TRBV19
size: .
J: TRBJ1-2
DNA: TGTGCCAGTAGGCAGGATACCTATGGCTACACCTTC
CDR3: CASRQDTYGYTF

D: TRBD1
V: TRBV19
size: .
J: TRBJ2-3
DNA: TGTGCCAGTAGTATAATGACAGGGGGTAATACGCAGTATTTT
CDR3: CASSIMTGGNTQYF

D: .
V: TRBV7-9
size: .
J: TRBJ1-1
DNA: TGTGCCAGCAGCCAGGGGACGAACACTGAAGCTTTCTTT
CDR3: CASSQGTNTEAFF

D: TRBD1
V: TRBV18
size: .
J: TRBJ1-2
DNA: TGTGCCAGCTCACCGCAATTAGACAGGGCCCCACCTAACTATGGCTACACCTTC
CDR3: CASSPQLDRAPPNYGYTF

D: TRBD1
V: TRBV2
size: .
J: TRBJ2-7
DNA: TGTGCCAGCGCAAGGACAGGGTCGGGCGAGCAGTACTTC
CDR3: CASARTGSGEQYF

D: .
V: TRBV7-9
size: few
J: TRBJ1-1
DNA: TGTGCCAGCAGCTTAGTGGGAAGGACTGAAGCTTTCTTT
CDR3: CASSLVGRTEAFF

D: TRBD1
V: TRBV9
size: .
J: TRBJ1-1
DNA: TGTGCCAGCAGCGAACAACAGGGGGCGGCCACTGAAGCTTTCTTT
CDR3: CASSEQQGAATEAFF

D: .
V: TRBV4-3
size: .
J: TRBJ1-1
DNA: TGCGCCACGGGGTTCTTGAGCACTGAAGCTTTCTTT
CDR3: CATGFLSTEAFF

D: .
V: TRBV19
size: .
J: TRBJ2-5
DNA: TGTGCCAGTAGTATCGGGGTCGGAGGGGAAGAGACCCAGTACTTC
CDR3: CASSIGVGGEETQYF

D: .
V: TRBV7-8
size: .
J: TRBJ1-1
DNA: TGTGCCAGCAGCCACGGACGGCAGAACACTGAAGCTTTCTTT
CDR3: CASSHGRQNTEAFF

D: TRBD1
V: TRBV10-1
size: .
J: TRBJ1-2
DNA: TGCGCCAGCAGTCCCGGGACAGGGTTCTATGGCTACACCTTC
CDR3: CASSPGTGFYGYTF